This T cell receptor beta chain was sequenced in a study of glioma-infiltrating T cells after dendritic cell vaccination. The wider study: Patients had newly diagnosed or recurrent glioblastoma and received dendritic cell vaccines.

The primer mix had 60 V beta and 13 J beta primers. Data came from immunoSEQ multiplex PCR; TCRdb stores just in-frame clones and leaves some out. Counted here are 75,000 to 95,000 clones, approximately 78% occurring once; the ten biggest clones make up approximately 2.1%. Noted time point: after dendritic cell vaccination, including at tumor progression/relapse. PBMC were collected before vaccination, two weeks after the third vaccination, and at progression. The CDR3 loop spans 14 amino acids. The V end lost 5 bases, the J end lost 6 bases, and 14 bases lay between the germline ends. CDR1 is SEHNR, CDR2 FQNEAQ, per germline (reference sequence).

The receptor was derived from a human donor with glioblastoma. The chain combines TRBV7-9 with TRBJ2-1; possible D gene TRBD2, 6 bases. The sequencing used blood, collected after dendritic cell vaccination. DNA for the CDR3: TGTGCCAGCAGCCCTGCGGGGTACGTCAATGAGCAGTTCTTC. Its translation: CASSPAGYVNEQFF.